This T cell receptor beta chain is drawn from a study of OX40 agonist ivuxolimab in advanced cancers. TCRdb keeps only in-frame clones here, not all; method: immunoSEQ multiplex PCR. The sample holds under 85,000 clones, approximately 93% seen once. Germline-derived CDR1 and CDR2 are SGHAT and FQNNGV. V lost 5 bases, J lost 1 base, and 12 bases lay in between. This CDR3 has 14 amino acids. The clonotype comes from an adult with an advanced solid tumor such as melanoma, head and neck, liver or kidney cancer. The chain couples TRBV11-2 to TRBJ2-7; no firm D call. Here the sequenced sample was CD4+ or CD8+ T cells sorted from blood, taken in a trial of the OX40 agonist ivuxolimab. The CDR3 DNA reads TGTGCCAGCAGCCCATACAGTGGTTCCTACGAGCAGTACTTC. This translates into CASSPYSGSYEQYF. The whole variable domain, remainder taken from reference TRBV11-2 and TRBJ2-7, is EAGVAQSPRYKIIEKRQSVAFWCNPISGHATLYWYQQILGQGPKLLIQFQNNGVVDDSQLPKDRFSAERLKGVDSTLKIQPAKLEDSAVYLCASSPYSGSYEQYFGPGTRLTVT.